This T cell receptor beta chain originates from a study of response to subunit inactivated influenza vaccine. TCRdb re-called the RT-PCR reads through MiXCR, storing one row per CDR3 protein. The sample carries roughly 650,000 distinct CDR3 sequences, 11% to 15% recorded once. Between the trimmed V and J ends, which lost 1 base and 4 bases, there was a span of 5 bases. The germline CDR1 and CDR2 sequences are LGHNA and YNFKEQ. The length of the CDR3 is 13 residues. The receptor comes from a man aged 50 or older who received an inactivated influenza vaccine. This sequence joins TRBV4-2 and TRBJ2-1; D is uncertain. The specimen comprised PBMCs from blood, sampled about 14 days before vaccination. CDR3 coding DNA: TGTGCCAGCAGCCAAGTTCTATACAATGAGCAGTTCTTC. This translates into CASSQVLYNEQFF.